Shown below are 14 T cell receptor beta chains from a single sample sequenced in a study of T cells expressing NK-cell markers. No DNA is given; TCRdb re-called the 5' RACE reads and lists each CDR3 protein once. The table for this sample gives fewer than 400,000 distinct CDR3 sequences. The sample comprised blood T cells: a sorted CD56 or NKG2C T cell subset, CD4+ or CD8+ T cells, or bulk PBMC T cells (not recorded which). These receptors were collected from a woman aged 50 to 60 in good health.

The V call is TRBV6-5, the J call TRBJ2-5; TCRdb names TRBD1, which stays unverified in the absence of DNA. Germline loops: CDR1 MNHEY, CDR2 SVGAGI. This CDR3 has 15 amino acids. This CDR3 reads CASSYYGDGQETQYF.

The CDR3 here is CAISGVAGYEQYF. This rearrangement joins TRBV10-3 to TRBJ2-7. The CDR3 consists of 13 residues. Germline-derived CDR1 and CDR2 are ENHRY and SYGVKD.

The gene calls are TRBV11-2 and TRBJ2-1. The CDR3 loop spans 15 amino acids. Per the germline V gene, CDR1 is SGHAT and CDR2 is FQNNGV. CDR3 region: CASSLIRVFYNEQFF.

The genes are TRBV9 and TRBJ2-5; there is no DNA to check the TCRdb D call of TRBD1. Per germline, CDR1 SGDLS and CDR2 YYNGEE. CDR3 size: 17 residues. CDR3 amino acids: CASSVPVLGRIQETQYF.

The rearrangement joins TRBV5-5 to TRBJ1-5. The CDR3 is made up of 15 amino acids. Germline-derived CDR1 and CDR2 are SGHKS and YYEKEE (reference sequence). CDR3 sequence reads: CASSFVSGSNQPQHF.

The V and J genes are TRBV6-2 or TRBV6-3 and TRBJ1-5; lacking DNA, the TRBD1 call made by TCRdb goes unchecked. The germline CDR1 and CDR2 sequences are MNHEY and SVGEGT. There are 14 residues in the CDR3. CDR3 protein: CASTKTGQGQPQHF.

This CDR3 is CASSQTRQGKLFF. The chain employs TRBV4-2 and TRBJ1-4; TCRdb gives TRBD1 as the D gene, but with no DNA this cannot be confirmed. This CDR3 has 13 residues. Germline lookup yields CDR1 LGHNA and CDR2 YNFKEQ.

The CDR3 here is CASSPTGDNEQFF. The chain couples TRBV11-3 to TRBJ2-1; TCRdb calls TRBD1, which cannot be checked without DNA. Per germline, CDR1 SGHNT and CDR2 YENEEA. This CDR3 has 13 residues. Using reference TRBV11-3 and TRBJ2-1 for the parts outside the CDR3, the full variable domain is EAGVVQSPRYKIIEKKQPVAFWCNPISGHNTLYWYLQNLGQGPELLIRYENEEAVDDSQLPKDRFSAERLKGVDSTLKIQPAELGDSAVYLCASSPTGDNEQFFGPGTRLTVL.

V is TRBV20-1 and J is TRBJ2-1; checking the TCRdb D call of TRBD1 is not possible without DNA. This CDR3 contains 13 residues. Germline CDR1 DFQATT, CDR2 SNEGSKA (reference sequence). CDR3 in amino acids: CSATRQGVGEQFF.

The chain uses TRBV14 and TRBJ2-1; TCRdb designates TRBD1, a call that cannot be tested without DNA. Germline-derived CDR1 and CDR2 are SGHDN and FVKESK. The CDR3 loop spans 17 amino acids. The CDR3 loop reads CASSQDWGGSSYNEQFF.

This chain connects TRBV12-1 to TRBJ2-1; TCRdb's D call, TRBD1, is unchecked because there is no DNA. TRBV12-1 is recorded as a pseudogene. The CDR3 has 16 residues. CDR3 sequence reads: CASSVRDTSSYNEQFF.

The rearrangement joins TRBV7-9 to TRBJ2-5; TCRdb indicates TRBD2, and absent DNA this call remains unverified. The CDR3 has 16 residues. The V gene's germline CDR1 is SEHNR and CDR2 FQNEAQ (reference sequence). This chain's CDR3 is CASSLEGGRAAETQYF.

The chain couples TRBV5-6 to TRBJ2-3. The length of the CDR3 is 12 residues. Germline assignment: CDR1 SGHDT and CDR2 YYEEEE. The CDR3: CASSLTATTQYF.

V gene TRBV6-1 combines with J gene TRBJ2-5; TCRdb's D call of TRBD2 is untestable without DNA. CDR1 MNHNS and CDR2 SASEGT come from the germline V gene. This CDR3 is built from 16 residues. The CDR3 region is CASNTPGLHTQETQYF.